This entry concerns a single T cell receptor beta chain. Per the original methods: The authors estimated nucleated cell counts from reference gene primer amplification. Produced via immunoSEQ multiplex PCR; TCRdb's table is partial and in-frame only. V, J and clone size are those of that table, while D and trimming were read from the DNA. The data contain approximately 210,000 clones, approximately 84% of them singletons. Trimming stripped 7 bases from V and 0 bases from J, with 13 bases between. This CDR3 has 15 amino acids. The germline V gene has CDR1 SGHAT and CDR2 FQNNGV. The data stem from a study of blood T cell repertoires in COVID-19. Study at large: COVID-19 samples from acute and convalescent phases originated in the United States, Italy and Spain. PBMCs, B-cell-depleted T cells, or T cells were the source of the cDNA or gDNA that made up the material.

The J gene is TRBJ2-1, the V gene TRBV11-2, with D possibly being TRBD2 (6 bases). The specimen was PBMCs or T cells enriched from blood (not recorded which). The sequence was collected from a man aged 35 to 55 who had recovered from COVID-19. In DNA form, the CDR3 reads TGTGCCAGCAAAAAGACTAGTAACTCCTACAATGAGCAGTTCTTC. The encoded protein is CASKKTSNSYNEQFF.